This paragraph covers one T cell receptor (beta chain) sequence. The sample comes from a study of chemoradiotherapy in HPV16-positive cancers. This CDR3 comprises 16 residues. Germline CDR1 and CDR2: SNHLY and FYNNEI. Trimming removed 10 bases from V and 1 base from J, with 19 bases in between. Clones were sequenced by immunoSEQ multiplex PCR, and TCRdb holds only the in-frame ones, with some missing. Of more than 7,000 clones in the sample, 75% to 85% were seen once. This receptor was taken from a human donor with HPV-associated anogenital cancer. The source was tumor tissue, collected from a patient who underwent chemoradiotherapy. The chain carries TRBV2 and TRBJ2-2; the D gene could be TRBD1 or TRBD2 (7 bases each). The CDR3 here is CATGGTGGMNTGELFF. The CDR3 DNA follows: TGTGCCACAGGGGGAACGGGGGGTATGAACACCGGGGAGCTGTTTTTT.